The sequence of this T cell receptor beta chain was determined in a study of cytomegalovirus exposure and HLA in healthy donors. General observations from the study: Within the data, a cluster of highly shared sequence variants was likely a sequencing artifact. In a later analysis, roughly 17,000 TCR beta sequences were associated with HLA alleles at 0.05 false discovery rate.

As to this clone: Its antigen is not identified.

The study ran its PCR with 60 Vbeta and 13 Jbeta primers. Generated by immunoSEQ multiplex PCR, the TCRdb table keeps only in-frame clones and is missing some. The listing contains some 120,000 clones. The CDR3 runs to 13 residues. The V and J ends lost 6 bases and 3 bases, in that order; junction bases with no gene match: 4. Per the germline V gene, CDR1 is MDHEN and CDR2 is SYDVKM. Sequencing used PBMCs. The chain has TRBV28 and TRBJ1-2; 7 positions match TRBD1. This clonotype originated in a man in his forties in good health and CMV-seronegative. CDR3 region: CASRAGTDYGYTF. The CDR3 DNA follows: TGTGCCAGCAGGGCCGGGACAGACTATGGCTACACCTTC.